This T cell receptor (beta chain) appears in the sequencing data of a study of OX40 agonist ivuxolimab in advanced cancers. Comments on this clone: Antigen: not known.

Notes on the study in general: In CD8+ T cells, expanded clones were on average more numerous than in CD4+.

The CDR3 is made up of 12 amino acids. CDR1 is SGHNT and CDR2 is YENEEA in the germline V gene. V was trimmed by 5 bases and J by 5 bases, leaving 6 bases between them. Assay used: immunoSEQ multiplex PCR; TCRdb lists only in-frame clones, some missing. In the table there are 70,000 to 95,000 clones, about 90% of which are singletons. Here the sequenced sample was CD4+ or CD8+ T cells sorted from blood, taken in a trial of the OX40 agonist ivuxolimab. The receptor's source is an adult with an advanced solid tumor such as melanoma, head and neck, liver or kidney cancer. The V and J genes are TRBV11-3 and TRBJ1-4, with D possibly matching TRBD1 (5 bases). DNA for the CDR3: TGTGCCAGCAGCCGACAGAATGAAAAACTGTTTTTT. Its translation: CASSRQNEKLFF. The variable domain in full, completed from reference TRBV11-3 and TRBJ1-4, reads EAGVVQSPRYKIIEKKQPVAFWCNPISGHNTLYWYLQNLGQGPELLIRYENEEAVDDSQLPKDRFSAERLKGVDSTLKIQPAELGDSAVYLCASSRQNEKLFFGSGTQLSVL.